Listed here are 31 T cell receptor beta chains from one sample, sequenced in a study of CD8+CD57+ T cells in acquired aplastic anemia. Genomic DNA templated the TCR beta VDJ and CDR3 profiling. TCRdb independently ran MiXCR on the reads; one entry per CDR3 protein. The data hold roughly 250,000 distinct CDR3 sequences, with around 45% observed a single time. For sequencing, patients were chosen who had shown expansion of CD8+CD57+ cells by flow cytometry. Sequencing was performed on sorted CD4+, CD8+, or CD8+CD57+ T cells (not recorded which) from PBMCs. The receptors shown here come from a human donor with aplastic anemia.

This clonotype was counted many times. The gene calls are TRBV6-5 and TRBJ1-1; tentatively, D is TRBD1 (6 bases). Per the germline V gene, CDR1 is MNHEY and CDR2 is SVGAGI. The CDR3 has 15 amino acids. Trimming stripped 2 bases from V and 6 bases from J, with 16 bases between. DNA for the CDR3: TGTGCCAGCAGTTACCAAGGGGGGGAAGGCGCTGAAGCTTTCTTT. It yields the protein CASSYQGGEGAEAFF.

The V and J genes are TRBV19 and TRBJ1-5; D uncertain. This CDR3 region has 15 residues. The germline CDR1 and CDR2 sequences are LNHDA and SQIVND (reference sequence). Trimming left V 2 bases short and J 7 bases short, with 15 bases between. The DNA for the CDR3 is TGTGCCAGTAGTATACTCACAACGGGTGGCCAGCCCCAGCATTTT. Translation gives CASSILTTGGQPQHF.

Concerning this clonotype itself: A read error may be the cause here, since a much bigger clone is one base away. J is TRBJ2-3 and V is TRBV7-9, with D possibly being TRBD1 (6 bases). This CDR3 is 18 amino acids long. Trimming took off 4 bases at V and 0 bases at J, with 20 bases between the two ends. Looked up from germline, CDR1 is SEHNR and CDR2 is FQNEAQ (reference sequence). The CDR3 region is CASSSTMYGGASTDTQYF. In DNA form, the CDR3 reads TGTGCCAGCAGCTCGACCATGTATGGGGGCGCGAGCACAGATACGCAGTATTTT. Based on the CDR3 plus reference TRBV7-9 and TRBJ2-3, the full variable domain is DTGVSQNPRHKITKRGQNVTFRCDPISEHNRLYWYRQTLGQGPEFLTYFQNEAQLEKSRLLSDRFSAERPKGSFSTLEIQRTEQGDSAMYLCASSSTMYGGASTDTQYFGPGTRLTVL.

The chain joins TRBV7-2 to TRBJ2-5; D might be TRBD2 (6 bases). The CDR3 is made up of 15 amino acids. The ends were cut back, 0 bases at V and 1 base at J, with 9 bases in the middle. Germline V gene data show CDR1 as SGHTA and CDR2 as FQGNSA. The CDR3 coding sequence is TGTGCCAGCAGCTTAGCTAGGGGAGGCCAAGAGACCCAGTACTTC. It encodes CASSLARGGQETQYF. Using reference TRBV7-2 and TRBJ2-5 for the parts outside the CDR3, the full variable domain is GAGVSQSPSNKVTEKGKDVELRCDPISGHTALYWYRQSLGQGLEFLIYFQGNSAPDKSGLPSDRFSAERTGGSVSTLTIQRTQQEDSAVYLCASSLARGGQETQYFGPGTRLLVL.

This clonotype showed up many times. The rearrangement uses TRBV11-2 and TRBJ1-1; 7 nucleotides align to TRBD1. Looked up from germline, CDR1 is SGHAT and CDR2 is FQNNGV. The CDR3 consists of 12 residues. Trimming cost V 1 base and J 10 bases; bases outside gene matches: 3. CDR3 nucleotide sequence: TGTGCCAGCAGCTTAGGGGACAGCGCAGCTTTCTTT. Amino acids: CASSLGDSAAFF.

The rearrangement joins TRBV9 to TRBJ2-2; D is uncertain. Trimming cost V 4 bases and J 1 base, with 8 bases left between them. This CDR3 contains 14 residues. Germline lookup yields CDR1 SGDLS and CDR2 YYNGEE. The DNA of the CDR3 is TGTGCCAGCAGCAAATCCGGGAACACCGGGGAGCTGTTTTTT. Its translation is CASSKSGNTGELFF. Supplemented by reference TRBV9 and TRBJ2-2, the full variable domain reads DSGVTQTPKHLITATGQRVTLRCSPRSGDLSVYWYQQSLDQGLQFLIQYYNGEERAKGNILERFSAQQFPDLHSELNLSSLELGDSALYFCASSKSGNTGELFFGEGSRLTVL.

There are many counts of this clonotype. The rearrangement links TRBV28 to TRBJ2-5, with 9 nucleotides matching TRBD2. Looked up from germline, CDR1 is MDHEN and CDR2 is SYDVKM. CDR3 length: 15 residues. Trimming at V came to 5 bases and at J to 5 bases, leaving 9 bases not matched to a gene. CDR3: CASSTTGTSYETQYF. For the CDR3, the DNA is TGTGCCAGCAGTACCACCGGGACTAGCTACGAGACCCAGTACTTC.

This chain connects TRBV10-3 to TRBJ2-3; 11 bases map to TRBD1. Germline CDR1 reads ENHRY; CDR2 reads SYGVKD. The CDR3 consists of 16 residues. Unmatched junction bases numbered 5, after V lost 2 bases and J lost 4 bases. The chain's CDR3 is CAISERGTGGADTQYF. The CDR3 nucleotides are TGTGCCATCAGTGAGCGGGGGACAGGGGGAGCAGATACGCAGTATTTT.

The chain employs TRBV2 and TRBJ1-6; possibly TRBD1 for D (5 bases). Germline loops: CDR1 SNHLY, CDR2 FYNNEI. Trimming pared 2 bases from V and 15 bases from J, leaving 20 bases between. The CDR3 consists of 15 residues. The CDR3 DNA reads as TGTGCCAGCAGTGAATATCAGGGCAAGGATATTCGCCTCCACTTT. Protein sequence: CASSEYQGKDIRLHF.

On this clonotype itself: A much larger clone lies one base from this, so it may be a read error. J is TRBJ2-7 and V is TRBV6-5; D remains ambiguous. Germline CDR1 and CDR2: MNHEY and SVGAGI. The CDR3 contains 14 residues. The DNA for the CDR3 is TGTGCCGGCAGTGAGTGGCAGGAGACCTACGAGCAGTACTTC. The encoded protein is CAGSEWQETYEQYF.

This clonotype was seen many times. The V call is TRBV6-1, the J call TRBJ2-6, with no clear D. The CDR3 sequence is 15 residues long. Trimming removed 4 bases from V and 4 bases from J, with 11 bases in between. Germline CDR1 is MNHNS and CDR2 is SASEGT. The CDR3 reads CASSGSGSGANVLTF. The CDR3 DNA follows: TGTGCCAGCAGTGGATCGGGTTCGGGGGCCAACGTCCTGACTTTC.

The chain uses TRBV15 and TRBJ2-1, with 8 bases that match TRBD2. The CDR3 has 12 residues. Trimming cost V 5 bases and J 10 bases; bases outside gene matches: 4. Per germline, CDR1 LNHNV and CDR2 YYDKDF (reference sequence). The CDR3 is CATSGAGEEQFF. The CDR3 region has the DNA TGTGCCACCAGCGGAGCGGGAGAGGAGCAGTTCTTC.

This clonotype occurred many times. The chain has TRBV4-1 and TRBJ2-1; D not resolved. The germline V and J ends were trimmed by 4 bases and 5 bases, with 12 bases remaining between them. Germline lookup yields CDR1 MGHRA and CDR2 YSYEKL. This CDR3 contains 14 residues. In nucleotides, the CDR3 is TGCGCCAGCAGCCCTCCCCTACCGCACAATGAGCAGTTCTTC. Translated, it gives CASSPPLPHNEQFF.

The table lists this clonotype with many counts. This chain links TRBV5-1 with TRBJ1-6, with TRBD1 matching 8 bases. Germline CDR1 reads SGHRS; CDR2 reads YFSETQ. The CDR3 spans 20 residues. V lost 0 bases to trimming and J lost 0 bases; unmatched junction nucleotides: 11. The CDR3 protein is CASSLAGFRGRSSYNSPLHF. DNA of the CDR3: TGCGCCAGCAGCTTGGCTGGTTTCAGGGGGCGAAGCTCCTATAATTCACCCCTCCACTTT.

This clonotype was recorded only once. It is unclear where the CDR3 begins or ends on the DNA, so no DNA is shown, and the CDR3 is as TCRdb lists it. This sequence joins TRBV7-6 and TRBJ2-7; the table's D call, TRBD1, has no DNA check behind it. Germline V gene data show CDR1 as SGHVS and CDR2 as FNYEAQ. Counting both end residues, the CDR3 totals 20 amino acids. The CDR3 is CASSFYICSAKGQGYYEQYF.

This clonotype has just a few counts. The V and J genes are TRBV24-1 and TRBJ2-7; TRBD2 matches at 7 bases. The CDR3 is made up of 15 amino acids. The germline gives CDR1 KGHDR, CDR2 SFDVKD. Trimming at V came to 6 bases and at J to 1 base, leaving 8 bases not matched to a gene. The CDR3 spells CATSLWGGGSYEQYF. In nucleotides, the CDR3 is TGTGCCACCAGTTTATGGGGGGGAGGGTCCTACGAGCAGTACTTC.

The chain combines TRBV10-3 with TRBJ1-5, with D possibly TRBD1 on 6 matching bases. Trimming stripped 4 bases from V and 0 bases from J, with 10 bases between. Germline values: CDR1 ENHRY, CDR2 SYGVKD. This CDR3 comprises 15 residues. The CDR3 DNA reads TGTGCCATCAGTGCGGACAGATCTAGCAATCAGCCCCAGCATTTT. Encoded protein: CAISADRSSNQPQHF.

V gene TRBV2 combines with J gene TRBJ2-7, with D maybe TRBD1 (6 bases). The CDR3 is made up of 19 amino acids. V gave up 0 bases and J gave up 2 bases, with 23 bases separating them. The germline gives CDR1 SNHLY, CDR2 FYNNEI. The CDR3 spells CASSEAPPVLRGHTYEQYF. For the CDR3, the DNA is TGTGCCAGCAGTGAAGCGCCCCCGGTACTCAGGGGACATACCTACGAGCAGTACTTC.

This clonotype was found many times. The chain employs TRBV2 and TRBJ1-2, with D maybe TRBD1 (5 bases). The CDR3 length is 12 residues. Germline CDR1 is SNHLY and CDR2 is FYNNEI. The germline V and J ends were trimmed by 8 bases and 5 bases, with 12 bases remaining between them. The CDR3 region has the DNA TGTGCCAGCCTCCAGGGCAGGTATGGCTACACCTTC. It translates to CASLQGRYGYTF.

The rearrangement uses TRBV3-1 and TRBJ1-1, with D hard to call. The CDR3 has 17 residues. Per germline, CDR1 LGHDT and CDR2 YNNKEL (reference sequence). V was trimmed by 2 bases and J by 1 base, leaving 17 bases between them. CDR3 amino acids: CASSQSFPSGGNTEAFF. CDR3 DNA sequence: TGTGCCAGCAGCCAATCTTTCCCTTCGGGCGGGAACACTGAAGCTTTCTTT.

This clonotype has at least ten counts. This chain links TRBV9 with TRBJ1-6; D is perhaps TRBD1 (6 bases). The germline V gene encodes CDR1 SGDLS and CDR2 YYNGEE. The CDR3 runs to 16 residues. The V end lost 0 bases, the J end lost 10 bases, and 17 bases lay between the germline ends. For the CDR3, the DNA is TGTGCCAGCAGCGTAGGGTTACAGGGCTTTGACTCACCCCTCCACTTT. Amino acids: CASSVGLQGFDSPLHF.

This clonotype was detected only a few times. The J gene is TRBJ1-3, the V gene TRBV27; D is possibly TRBD1 (5 bases). Germline V gene lookup returns CDR1 MNHEY and CDR2 SMNVEV (reference sequence). This CDR3 spans 14 amino acids. V was pared by 5 bases and J by 3 bases, with 11 bases between. The CDR3 DNA reads TGTGCCAGCAGTGCCGGGGGTGTTGGAAACACCATATATTTT. The encoded protein is CASSAGGVGNTIYF.

This chain joins TRBV29-1 and TRBJ2-7, with 7 bases matching TRBD1. V lost 3 bases to trimming and J lost 1 base; unmatched junction nucleotides: 12. Germline assignment: CDR1 SQVTM and CDR2 ANQGSEA. The CDR3 runs 16 residues. The CDR3 region has the DNA TGCAGCGTTGAGATAGGGGGCTTGAGGGGTTCCTACGAGCAGTACTTC. Amino acids: CSVEIGGLRGSYEQYF.

Points on this clonotype: A much larger clone differs by one base, so this may be a read error. The chain carries TRBV2 and TRBJ2-2; the D gene is possibly TRBD2 (5 bases). CDR1 and CDR2 from the germline V gene are SNHLY and FYNNEI. The CDR3 has 12 amino acids. In DNA form, the CDR3 reads TGTGCCAGAGCAGTGTCCCCCGGGGAGCTGTCTTTT. Its translation: CARAVSPGELSF.

The gene calls are TRBV7-9 and TRBJ1-5, with 9 bases fitting TRBD1. The V gene's germline CDR1 is SEHNR and CDR2 FQNEAQ (reference sequence). V was pared by 5 bases and J by 12 bases, with 11 bases of the junction left unmatched. The CDR3 extends over 14 amino acids. CDR3 sequence: CASSRGQGRGLQHF. CDR3 nucleotides: TGTGCCAGCAGCCGGGGACAGGGTCGGGGGCTCCAGCATTTT.

The rearrangement links TRBV19 to TRBJ1-1, with a possible D match to TRBD1 (5 bases). There are 15 residues in the CDR3. Trimming removed 6 bases from V and 0 bases from J, with 14 bases in between. Germline values: CDR1 LNHDA, CDR2 SQIVND (reference sequence). CDR3 in DNA: TGTGCCAGTAGAAGACAGCCAACCATGAACACTGAAGCTTTCTTT. Protein: CASRRQPTMNTEAFF.

This clonotype was seen only a few times. A clone one base away is much larger, so this may be a read error. The chain couples TRBV20-1 to TRBJ2-3; 15 nucleotides agree with TRBD2. The CDR3 extends over 14 amino acids. The V segment lost 5 bases and the J segment 7 bases; nucleotides outside the gene matches: 4. Germline values: CDR1 DFQATT, CDR2 SNEGSKA (reference sequence). CDR3 nucleotide sequence: TGCAGTGCTTGGACTAGCGGGGGGGCCTATACGCAGTATTTT. Translation: CSAWTSGGAYTQYF.

Regarding this clonotype: Just one base apart from a much larger clone, this may be a read error. The CDR3 protein is CAGRRETGGGSYEQYF. For the CDR3, the DNA is TGTGCCGGCAGACGCGAGACCGGGGGTGGTTCCTACGAGCAGTACTTC. The rearrangement links TRBV7-6 to TRBJ2-7; weak D call: TRBD2 (6 bases). The CDR3 has 16 amino acids. Germline-derived CDR1 and CDR2 are SGHVS and FNYEAQ. The entire variable domain, with the rest obtained from reference TRBV7-6 and TRBJ2-7, is as follows: GAGVSQSPRYKVTKRGQDVALRCDPISGHVSLYWYRQALGQGPEFLTYFNYEAQQDKSGLPNDRFSAERPEGSISTLTIQRTEQRDSAMYRCAGRRETGGGSYEQYFGPGTRLTVT.

This sequence joins TRBV11-2 and TRBJ2-5; D possibly corresponds to TRBD2 (5 bases). The CDR3 runs to 16 residues. Trimming stripped 1 base from V and 1 base from J, with 13 bases between. Germline CDR1 is SGHAT and CDR2 is FQNNGV. The CDR3: CASSLGVAWVQETQYF. CDR3 nucleotide sequence: TGTGCCAGCAGCTTAGGGGTAGCGTGGGTCCAAGAGACCCAGTACTTC. The entire variable domain, with the rest obtained from reference TRBV11-2 and TRBJ2-5, is as follows: EAGVAQSPRYKIIEKRQSVAFWCNPISGHATLYWYQQILGQGPKLLIQFQNNGVVDDSQLPKDRFSAERLKGVDSTLKIQPAKLEDSAVYLCASSLGVAWVQETQYFGPGTRLLVL.

The J gene is TRBJ2-5, the V gene TRBV2; 14 nucleotides match TRBD2. The CDR3 consists of 17 residues. Germline CDR1 is SNHLY and CDR2 is FYNNEI. V was pared by 0 bases and J by 2 bases, with 2 bases of the junction left unmatched. The CDR3 DNA reads as TGTGCCAGCAGTGAAGCGGGACTAGCGGGAGAACAAGAGACCCAGTACTTC. Translating it yields CASSEAGLAGEQETQYF.

This clonotype appeared many times. V gene TRBV12-3 or TRBV12-4 combines with J gene TRBJ1-5, with 7 positions matching TRBD1. V shed 3 bases, J shed 10 bases, and the junction held 6 bases outside the gene matches. This CDR3 comprises 13 residues. CDR3 region: CASSFAGGNPQHF. CDR3 nucleotide sequence: TGTGCCAGCAGTTTTGCAGGGGGTAATCCCCAGCATTTT.